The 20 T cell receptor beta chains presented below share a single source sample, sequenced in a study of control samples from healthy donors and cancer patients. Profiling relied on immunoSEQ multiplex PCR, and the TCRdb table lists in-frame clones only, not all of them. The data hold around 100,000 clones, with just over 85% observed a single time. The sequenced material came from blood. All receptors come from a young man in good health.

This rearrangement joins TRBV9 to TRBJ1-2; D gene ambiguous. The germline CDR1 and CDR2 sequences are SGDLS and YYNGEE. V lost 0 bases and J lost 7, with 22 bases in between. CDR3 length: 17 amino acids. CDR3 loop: CASSVATGGHTASGYTF. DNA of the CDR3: TGTGCCAGCAGCGTAGCTACGGGAGGGCACACGGCGAGTGGCTACACCTTC. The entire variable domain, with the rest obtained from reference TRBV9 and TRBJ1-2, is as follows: DSGVTQTPKHLITATGQRVTLRCSPRSGDLSVYWYQQSLDQGLQFLIQYYNGEERAKGNILERFSAQQFPDLHSELNLSSLELGDSALYFCASSVATGGHTASGYTFGSGTRLTVV.

The CDR3 sequence is CASSLIRGATDTQYF. CDR3 in DNA: TGTGCCAGCAGCTTGATCAGGGGAGCAACAGATACGCAGTATTTT. V usage is TRBV11-2 and J usage is TRBJ2-3, with D perhaps TRBD1 (6 bases). This CDR3 is 15 amino acids long. Trimming pared 3 bases from V and 3 bases from J, leaving 13 bases between. Per the germline V gene, CDR1 is SGHAT and CDR2 is FQNNGV.

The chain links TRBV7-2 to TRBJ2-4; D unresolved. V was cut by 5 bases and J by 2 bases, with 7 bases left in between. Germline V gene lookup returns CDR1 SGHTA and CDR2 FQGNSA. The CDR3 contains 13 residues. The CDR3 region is CASSPDPKNIQYF. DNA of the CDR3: TGTGCCAGCAGCCCCGACCCCAAAAACATTCAGTACTTC.

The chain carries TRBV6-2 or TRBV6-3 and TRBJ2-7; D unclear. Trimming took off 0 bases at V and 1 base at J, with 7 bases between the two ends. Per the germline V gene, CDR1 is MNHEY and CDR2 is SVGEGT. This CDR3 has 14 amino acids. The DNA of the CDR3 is TGTGCCAGCAGTTACTCCGGCAGTTCCTACGAGCAGTACTTC. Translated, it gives CASSYSGSSYEQYF.

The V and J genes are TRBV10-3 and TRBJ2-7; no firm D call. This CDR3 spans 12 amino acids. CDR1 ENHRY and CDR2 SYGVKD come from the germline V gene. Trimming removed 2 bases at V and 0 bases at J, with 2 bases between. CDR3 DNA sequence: TGTGCCATCAGTGAGAACTCCTACGAGCAGTACTTC. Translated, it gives CAISENSYEQYF.

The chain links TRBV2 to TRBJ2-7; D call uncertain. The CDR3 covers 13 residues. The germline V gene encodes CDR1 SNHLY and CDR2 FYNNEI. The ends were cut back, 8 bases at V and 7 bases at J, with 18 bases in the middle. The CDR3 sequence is CASDSVVFGEQYF. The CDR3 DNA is TGTGCCAGCGACTCGGTGGTCTTCGGGGAGCAGTACTTC.

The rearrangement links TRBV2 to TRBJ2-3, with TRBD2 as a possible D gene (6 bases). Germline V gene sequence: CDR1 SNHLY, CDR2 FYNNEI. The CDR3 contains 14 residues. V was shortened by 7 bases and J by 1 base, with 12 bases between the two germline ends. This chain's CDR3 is CASNRGWGTDTQYF. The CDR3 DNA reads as TGTGCCAGCAACCGGGGGTGGGGCACAGATACGCAGTATTTT.

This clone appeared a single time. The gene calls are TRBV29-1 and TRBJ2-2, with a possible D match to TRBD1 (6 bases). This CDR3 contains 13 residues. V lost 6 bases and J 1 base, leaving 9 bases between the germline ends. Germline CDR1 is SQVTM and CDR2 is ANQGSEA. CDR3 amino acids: CSVRDMNTGELFF. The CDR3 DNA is TGCAGCGTCAGGGACATGAACACCGGGGAGCTGTTTTTT.

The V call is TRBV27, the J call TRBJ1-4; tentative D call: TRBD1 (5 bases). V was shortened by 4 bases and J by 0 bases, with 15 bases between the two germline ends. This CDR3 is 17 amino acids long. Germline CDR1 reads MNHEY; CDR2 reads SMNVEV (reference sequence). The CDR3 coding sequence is TGTGCCAGCAGTTCGGACATACAACGGGCAACTAATGAAAAACTGTTTTTT. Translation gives CASSSDIQRATNEKLFF.

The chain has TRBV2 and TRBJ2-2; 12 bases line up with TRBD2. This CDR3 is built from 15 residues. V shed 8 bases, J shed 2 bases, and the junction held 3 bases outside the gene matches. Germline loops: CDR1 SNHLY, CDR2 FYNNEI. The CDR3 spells CASRLAGVNTGELFF. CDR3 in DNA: TGTGCCAGCCGACTAGCGGGAGTAAACACCGGGGAGCTGTTTTTT.

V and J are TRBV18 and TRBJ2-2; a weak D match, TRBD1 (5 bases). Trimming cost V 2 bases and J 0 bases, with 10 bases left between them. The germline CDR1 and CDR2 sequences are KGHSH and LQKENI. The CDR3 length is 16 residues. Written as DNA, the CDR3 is TGTGCCAGCTCACCAATTCGGACAACGAACACCGGGGAGCTGTTTTTT. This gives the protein CASSPIRTTNTGELFF.

This chain's CDR3 is CASSINRNTEAFF. DNA of the CDR3: TGTGCCAGTAGTATTAATAGGAACACTGAAGCTTTCTTT. The chain employs TRBV19 and TRBJ1-1; no reliable D call. The CDR3 has 13 residues. Germline CDR1 LNHDA, CDR2 SQIVND (reference sequence). Trimming took 3 bases from V and 1 from J, leaving 6 bases between them.

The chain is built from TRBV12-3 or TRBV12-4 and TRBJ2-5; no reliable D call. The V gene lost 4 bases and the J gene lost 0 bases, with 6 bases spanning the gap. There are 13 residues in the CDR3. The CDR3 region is CASSYGYQETQYF. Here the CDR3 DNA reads TGTGCCAGCAGTTACGGGTACCAAGAGACCCAGTACTTC.

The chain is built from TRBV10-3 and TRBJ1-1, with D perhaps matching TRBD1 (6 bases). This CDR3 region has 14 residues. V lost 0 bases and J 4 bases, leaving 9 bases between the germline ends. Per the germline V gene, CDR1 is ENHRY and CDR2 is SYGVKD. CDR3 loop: CAISESRGGTEAFF. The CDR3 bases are TGTGCCATCAGTGAGTCAAGAGGGGGCACTGAAGCTTTCTTT.

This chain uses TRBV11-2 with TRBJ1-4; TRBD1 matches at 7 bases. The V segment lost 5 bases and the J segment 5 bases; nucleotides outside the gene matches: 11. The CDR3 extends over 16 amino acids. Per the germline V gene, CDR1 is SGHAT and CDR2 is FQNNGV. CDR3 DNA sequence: TGTGCCAGCAGCCCGAAGGGGGGACAGAGGAATGAAAAACTGTTTTTT. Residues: CASSPKGGQRNEKLFF.

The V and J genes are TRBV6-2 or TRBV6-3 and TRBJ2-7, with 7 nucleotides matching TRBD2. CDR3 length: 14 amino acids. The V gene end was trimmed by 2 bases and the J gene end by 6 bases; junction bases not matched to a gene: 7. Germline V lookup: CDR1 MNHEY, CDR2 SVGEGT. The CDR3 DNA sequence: TGTGCCAGCAGTTACGTAGCGGGCAACTCCGAGCAGTACTTC. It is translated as CASSYVAGNSEQYF.

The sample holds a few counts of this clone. The CDR3: CASTGQARWGSPLHF. DNA for the CDR3: TGTGCCAGCACCGGACAGGCCAGATGGGGTTCACCCCTCCACTTT. The chain employs TRBV2 and TRBJ1-6; TRBD1 matches at 7 bases. The CDR3 sequence is 15 residues long. CDR1 and CDR2 (germline): SNHLY, FYNNEI. The trim removed 7 bases at V and 9 bases at J, leaving 12 bases unmatched.

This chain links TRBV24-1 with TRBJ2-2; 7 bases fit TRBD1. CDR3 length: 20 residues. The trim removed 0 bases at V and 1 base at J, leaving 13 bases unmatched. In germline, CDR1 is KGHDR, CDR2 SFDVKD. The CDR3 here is CATSDLVGTALHKNTGELFF. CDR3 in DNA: TGTGCCACCAGTGATTTGGTCGGGACAGCCTTACACAAGAACACCGGGGAGCTGTTTTTT.

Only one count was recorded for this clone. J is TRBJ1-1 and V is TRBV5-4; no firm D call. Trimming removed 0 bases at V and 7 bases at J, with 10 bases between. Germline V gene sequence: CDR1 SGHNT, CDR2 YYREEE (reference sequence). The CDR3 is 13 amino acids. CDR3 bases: TGTGCCAGCAGCTTGGCCGCGGCACGTGAAGCTTTCTTT. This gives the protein CASSLAAAREAFF.

CDR3 in amino acids: CASSFGGETQYF. The DNA for the CDR3 is TGTGCCAGCAGTTTTGGAGGGGAGACCCAGTACTTC. This chain joins TRBV12-3 or TRBV12-4 and TRBJ2-5, with D possibly being TRBD2 (6 bases). The CDR3 is 12 amino acids. With 3 bases removed from V and 5 bases from J, the gap between germline ends came to 7 bases.